This paragraph covers one TCR beta chain sequence. There are 15 residues in the CDR3. The germline V gene has CDR1 LNHDA and CDR2 SQIVND (reference sequence). Deletions cut 2 bases from V and 0 bases from J, with 9 bases between. This entry belongs to a study of control samples from healthy donors and cancer patients. Sequencing was performed with immunoSEQ multiplex PCR; in TCRdb, only in-frame clones are kept and a portion is missing. The data contain 84,000 or so clones, roughly 88% of them singletons. The V call is TRBV19, the J call TRBJ2-3; the D gene could be TRBD1 or TRBD2 (5 bases each). Sequencing was carried out using PBMCs. The sequence came from a man in his sixties with head and neck cancer. This CDR3 reads CASSIRGGSTDTQYF. The CDR3 coding sequence is TGTGCCAGTAGTATACGGGGCGGGAGCACAGATACGCAGTATTTT.